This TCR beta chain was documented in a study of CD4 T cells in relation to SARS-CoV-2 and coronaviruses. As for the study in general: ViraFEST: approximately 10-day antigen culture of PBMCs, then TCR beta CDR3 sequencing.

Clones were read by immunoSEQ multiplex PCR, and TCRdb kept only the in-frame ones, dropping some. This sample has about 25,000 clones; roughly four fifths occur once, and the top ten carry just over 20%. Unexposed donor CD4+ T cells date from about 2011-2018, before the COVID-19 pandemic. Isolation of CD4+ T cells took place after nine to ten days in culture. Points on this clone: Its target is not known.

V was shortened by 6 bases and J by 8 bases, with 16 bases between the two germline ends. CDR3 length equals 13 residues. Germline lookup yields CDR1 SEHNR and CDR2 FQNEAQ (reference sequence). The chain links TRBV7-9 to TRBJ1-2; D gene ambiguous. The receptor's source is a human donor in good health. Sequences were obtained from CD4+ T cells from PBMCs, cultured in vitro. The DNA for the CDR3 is TGTGCCAGCAGTCTTAGGCAGAGCAAAGGCTACACCTTC. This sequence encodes CASSLRQSKGYTF. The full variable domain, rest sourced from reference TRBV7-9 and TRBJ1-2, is DTGVSQNPRHKITKRGQNVTFRCDPISEHNRLYWYRQTLGQGPEFLTYFQNEAQLEKSRLLSDRFSAERPKGSFSTLEIQRTEQGDSAMYLCASSLRQSKGYTFGSGTRLTVV.